This T cell receptor beta chain was observed in a study of OX40 agonist ivuxolimab in advanced cancers. About the research overall: Prior anti-PD-1, anti-PD-L1 or anti-CTLA-4 therapy was allowed; around 40% had some.

J was trimmed by 4 bases and V by 4 bases; bases with no gene match: 3. The CDR3 covers 14 residues. Germline CDR1 and CDR2: SGHTA and FQGTGA. Notes on this clone: Its antigen is undetermined.

Findings and caveats of the study: Antigen specificity was not determined for the expanded peripheral T cells.

Autoimmune disease history or systemic immunosuppression barred patients. TCRdb keeps only in-frame clones here, not all; method: immunoSEQ multiplex PCR. The repertoire holds 50,000 to 75,000 clones, with 80% to 90% as singletons. The chain uses TRBV7-3 and TRBJ2-3, with TRBD1 matching over 9 bases. This TCR derives from an adult with an advanced solid tumor such as melanoma, head and neck, liver or kidney cancer. Sequencing used CD4+ or CD8+ T cells sorted from blood, obtained in a trial of the OX40 agonist ivuxolimab. The CDR3 loop is CASSSGTGPDTQYF. The CDR3 DNA reads as TGTGCCAGCAGCTCCGGGACAGGGCCAGATACGCAGTATTTT.